This T cell receptor (beta chain) derives from a study of control samples from healthy donors and cancer patients. TCRdb's copy holds only in-frame clones and misses some; the assay was immunoSEQ multiplex PCR. This table holds fewer than 200,000 clones, approximately 92% found once. This TCR came from a young man in good health. The sequenced sample was blood.

CDR3 sequence (DNA): TGTGCCAGCTCACCATCGCCTCAAGAGACCCAGTACTTC. The encoded protein is CASSPSPQETQYF. J is TRBJ2-5 and V is TRBV18; D not certain. The CDR3 runs 13 residues. Germline loops: CDR1 KGHSH, CDR2 LQKENI. V was pared by 2 bases and J by 2 bases, with 6 bases between.